Listed here are 3 T cell receptor beta chains from one sample, sequenced in a study of T cells in tuberculosis. Produced via immunoSEQ multiplex PCR; TCRdb's table is partial and in-frame only. The table shows roughly 44,000 clones, with about 96% occurring only once. The sequenced sample consisted of PBMCs. These TCRs come from a donor between 10 and 35 years old with latent tuberculosis or without tuberculosis infection.

This clone was recorded once. The chain is built from TRBV25-1 and TRBJ2-1, with TRBD2 matching 8 bases. The CDR3 has 18 residues. J lost 9 bases, V lost 1 base, and 17 bases had no gene match. Per germline, CDR1 MGHDK and CDR2 SYGVNS. CDR3 bases: TGTGCCAGCAGTGAATCGAAGGGGGGACTAGGGGTGCTCCGTGAGCAGTTCTTC. This encodes CASSESKGGLGVLREQFF.

This clone was observed a single time. This rearrangement joins TRBV4-2 to TRBJ1-6, with D tentatively TRBD1 (5 bases). There are 16 residues in the CDR3. Between the trimmed V and J ends, which lost 0 bases and 9 bases, there was a span of 15 bases. Germline-derived CDR1 and CDR2 are LGHNA and YNFKEQ. CDR3 amino acids: CASSQDWAGSTSPLHF. In DNA, the CDR3 is TGTGCCAGCAGCCAAGACTGGGCAGGGTCAACTTCACCCCTCCACTTT.

J is TRBJ1-2 and V is TRBV29-1, with D uncertain. The germline V gene has CDR1 SQVTM and CDR2 ANQGSEA. V lost 1 base, J lost 8 bases, and 8 bases lay in between. The length of the CDR3 is 11 residues. The CDR3 sequence: CSVEGPRGYTF. The CDR3 bases are TGCAGCGTTGAAGGTCCTCGGGGCTACACCTTC.